This TCR beta chain was identified during a study of blood T cell repertoires in COVID-19. Across the study: There were acute and convalescent COVID-19 samples, and they came from the United States, Italy and Spain.

Per germline, CDR1 SGHAT and CDR2 FQNNGV. The CDR3 is 16 residues long. Losses at the gene ends were 5 bases for V and 5 bases for J; bases not matched to a gene: 7. Under the authors' procedure: Amplification with reference gene primers provided the estimates of nucleated cell counts. Produced via immunoSEQ multiplex PCR; TCRdb's table is partial and in-frame only. V and J calls and clone size come straight from that table; D and trimming were deduced from the DNA. The sample consists of 150,000 or so clones, 90% of them appearing once. This sequence joins TRBV11-2 and TRBJ2-5; TRBD2 aligns across 14 bases. Specimen: peripheral blood. The origin of this receptor is a man aged 45-65 years with acute or convalescent COVID-19. The CDR3 bases are TGTGCCAGCAGCAAACCGGGACTAGCGGGAGCGGAGACCCAGTACTTC. Protein product: CASSKPGLAGAETQYF.